Listed here are 18 T cell receptor beta chains from one sample, sequenced in a study of T cell responses to AZD1222 COVID-19 vaccine. Assay used: immunoSEQ multiplex PCR; TCRdb lists only in-frame clones, some missing. The repertoire includes 65,000 to 80,000 clones, 85% to 90% of them detected once, and 4% to 5.5% sits in the top ten. The sequencing here drew on peripheral blood, taken 28 days after the second dose of the MenACWY control vaccine. Receptor source: an adult who received the MenACWY meningococcal vaccine as a control.

The gene calls are TRBV3-1 (or the pseudogene TRBV3-2) and TRBJ2-1; 9 positions match TRBD2. CDR1 and CDR2 (germline): LGHDT, YNNKEL (reference sequence). With 6 bases clipped from V and 6 bases from J, the junction kept 6 bases outside the gene matches. This CDR3 spans 14 amino acids. Here the CDR3 reads CASRPTSGGNEQFF. CDR3 DNA: TGTGCCAGCAGACCGACTAGCGGAGGCAATGAGCAGTTCTTC.

The CDR3 reads CASSLTGDGQPQHF. The CDR3 nucleotides read TGCGCCAGCAGCTTGACAGGGGACGGTCAGCCCCAGCATTTT. The chain employs TRBV5-1 and TRBJ1-5; 7 bases fit TRBD1. The germline V gene has CDR1 SGHRS and CDR2 YFSETQ. The CDR3 spans 14 residues. Trimming cost V 1 base and J 6 bases; bases outside gene matches: 4.

The chain uses TRBV12-3 or TRBV12-4 and TRBJ2-1; the D gene is possibly TRBD1 (6 bases). The CDR3 sequence is 13 residues long. V shed 3 bases and J shed 9 bases, with 12 bases lying between them. This CDR3 is CASSFEGVGEQFF. In DNA form, the CDR3 reads TGTGCCAGCAGTTTCGAGGGGGTTGGTGAGCAGTTCTTC.

The V gene is TRBV28, the J gene TRBJ1-1, with D unresolved. V dropped 1 base and J dropped 0 bases, with 9 bases sitting between them. The CDR3 consists of 15 residues. CDR1 and CDR2 (germline): MDHEN, SYDVKM. The CDR3 coding sequence is TGTGCCAGCAGTTTATTCCACGCCATGAACACTGAAGCTTTCTTT. This codes for CASSLFHAMNTEAFF.

This chain joins TRBV27 and TRBJ2-7; D is unclear. Trimming stripped 2 bases from V and 3 bases from J, with 11 bases between. The CDR3 runs to 14 residues. The germline V gene encodes CDR1 MNHEY and CDR2 SMNVEV (reference sequence). Here the CDR3 reads CASSLGFNSYEQYF. CDR3 nucleotide sequence: TGTGCCAGCAGTTTAGGGTTCAACAGCTACGAGCAGTACTTC.

The chain is built from TRBV3-1 (or the pseudogene TRBV3-2) and TRBJ2-4; 9 positions match TRBD1. From germline, CDR1 is LGHDT and CDR2 YNNKEL (reference sequence). V shed 2 bases, J shed 8 bases, and the junction held 7 bases outside the gene matches. The CDR3 is 15 residues long. CDR3 residues: CASSQTGGALDIQYF. The CDR3 DNA is TGTGCCAGCAGCCAAACAGGGGGCGCATTAGACATTCAGTACTTC.

This chain joins TRBV6-4 and TRBJ2-1, with TRBD2 identical over 11 bases. With V trimmed by 5 bases and J by 5 bases, 8 bases remained unmatched. From germline, CDR1 is MRHNA and CDR2 SNTAGT. CDR3 length: 16 residues. CDR3 sequence (DNA): TGTGCCAGCAGTCCCTTAGCGGGGGGGCCCCACAATGAGCAGTTCTTC. Its protein is CASSPLAGGPHNEQFF.

The V gene is TRBV2, the J gene TRBJ1-5; D gene unclear. Germline lookup yields CDR1 SNHLY and CDR2 FYNNEI. The V end was cut by 7 bases, the J end by 0 bases, with 10 bases between. This CDR3 has 14 residues. CDR3 sequence (DNA): TGTGCCAGCACCGGCCAGAATAGCAATCAGCCCCAGCATTTT. Residues: CASTGQNSNQPQHF.

The gene calls are TRBV30 and TRBJ1-4; 7 bases align to TRBD1. V was pared by 5 bases and J by 4 bases, with 7 bases of the junction left unmatched. Germline V gives CDR1 GTSNPN, CDR2 SVGIG (reference sequence). The CDR3 covers 14 residues. CDR3: CAWRGTDFNEKLFF. DNA of the CDR3: TGTGCCTGGCGCGGGACAGACTTTAATGAAAAACTGTTTTTT.

The chain uses TRBV27 and TRBJ2-3; TRBD2 matches 9 bases. The CDR3 is made up of 18 amino acids. With 5 bases clipped from V and 3 bases from J, the junction kept 15 bases outside the gene matches. CDR1 MNHEY and CDR2 SMNVEV come from the germline V gene (reference sequence). The CDR3 region has the DNA TGTGCCAGCAGTCCCCTCCGGGTCGCGGGGGGGGGAACAGATACGCAGTATTTT. Translating it yields CASSPLRVAGGGTDTQYF.

This chain joins TRBV6-5 and TRBJ1-6; unclear D gene. CDR3 size: 11 residues. Trimming left V 5 bases short and J 13 bases short, with 9 bases between. CDR1 and CDR2 (germline): MNHEY, SVGAGI. The CDR3 coding sequence is TGTGCCAGCAGTCCAGGAGGGCCCCTCCACTTT. This encodes CASSPGGPLHF.

The CDR3 DNA reads TGTGCCACCAGTAAGGACTGGGCTGGGTCAGGCCAGTACTTC. It encodes CATSKDWAGSGQYF. The chain employs TRBV24-1 and TRBJ2-5; D is perhaps TRBD2 (5 bases). The V end lost 6 bases, the J end lost 10 bases, and 20 bases lay between the germline ends. Germline CDR1 is KGHDR and CDR2 is SFDVKD. The CDR3 is made up of 14 amino acids.

The chain recombines TRBV5-1 with TRBJ1-1; tentatively, D is TRBD1 (6 bases). The CDR3 contains 15 residues. Trimming pared 4 bases from V and 4 bases from J, leaving 17 bases between. Germline CDR1 SGHRS, CDR2 YFSETQ. The CDR3 sequence is CASSPRNGQRTEAFF. CDR3 DNA: TGCGCCAGCAGCCCGAGGAACGGACAGCGCACTGAAGCTTTCTTT.

V is TRBV7-2 and J is TRBJ2-1; 8 nucleotides match TRBD2. Germline lookup yields CDR1 SGHTA and CDR2 FQGNSA. V shed 1 base, J shed 10 bases, and the junction held 3 bases outside the gene matches. There are 13 residues in the CDR3. Here the CDR3 DNA reads TGTGCCAGCAGCTTAGGGGCGGGAGGAGAGCAGTTCTTC. Its protein product is CASSLGAGGEQFF.

The chain carries TRBV14 and TRBJ2-7; 10 bases match TRBD2. Trimming removed 4 bases from V and 3 bases from J; junction bases left unmatched: 3. Germline V gene data show CDR1 as SGHDN and CDR2 as FVKESK. The CDR3 has 14 amino acids. The CDR3 spells CASSLWTSGYEQYF. The CDR3 DNA is TGTGCCAGCAGCCTGTGGACTAGCGGCTACGAGCAGTACTTC.

V usage is TRBV6-7 and J usage is TRBJ1-1, with D possibly being TRBD1 (5 bases). TRBV6-7 is labeled an ORF, and its function is uncertain. The CDR3 covers 13 residues. Trimming left V 9 bases short and J 0 bases short, with 11 bases between. The CDR3 is CARCGGMNTEAFF. In DNA form, the CDR3 reads TGTGCCAGATGCGGGGGTATGAACACTGAAGCTTTCTTT.

The chain recombines TRBV3-1 (or the pseudogene TRBV3-2) with TRBJ1-6; D uncertain. This CDR3 is built from 17 residues. The V end lost 0 bases, the J end lost 0 bases, and 9 bases lay between the germline ends. Germline V gene sequence: CDR1 LGHDT, CDR2 YNNKEL (reference sequence). CDR3 region: CASSQEVRSSYNSPLHF. The DNA for the CDR3 is TGTGCCAGCAGCCAAGAAGTGAGGAGCTCCTATAATTCACCCCTCCACTTT.

This chain links TRBV6-6 with TRBJ1-6; D is possibly TRBD1 (6 bases). The germline V gene encodes CDR1 MNHNY and CDR2 SVGAGI (reference sequence). With 5 bases removed from V and 0 bases from J, the gap between germline ends came to 14 bases. CDR3 length: 17 amino acids. In DNA form, the CDR3 reads TGTGCCAGCAGTCCCCGACAGGCCAGCTCCTATAATTCACCCCTCCACTTT. It translates to CASSPRQASSYNSPLHF.